The rows below give T cell receptor beta chains drawn from one sample of a study of spatial heterogeneity in lung cancer. TCRdb used MiXCR to reprocess the 5' RACE reads, holding one entry per CDR3 protein. The sample holds around 110,000 distinct CDR3 sequences; more than 9% are singletons and the top ten take over 15%. Specimen: PBMCs, collected at follow-up. These TCRs come from a male donor with early-stage non-small cell lung cancer. Both conserved end residues are part of each CDR3. D genes are given only for firm matches. The size entry is marked missing in some rows and otherwise reads once, few, many or a size class.

v_call	j_call	clone_size	d_call	cdr3_aa	cdr3_nt
TRBV7-8	TRBJ1-5	many	TRBD1	CASSPLAGQGRQPQHF	TGTGCCAGCAGCCCCCTGGCCGGACAGGGTCGTCAGCCCCAGCATTTT
TRBV5-1	TRBJ2-1	few	-	CASSLTVNEQFF	TGCGCCAGCAGCTTGACAGTGAATGAGCAGTTCTTC
TRBV20-1	TRBJ2-5	many	-	CSAARGQGPGTQYF	TGCAGTGCCGCCCGGGGGCAGGGACCAGGGACCCAGTACTTC
TRBV4-1	TRBJ2-7	-	-	CASSQVGQVGYEQYF	TGCGCCAGCAGCCAAGTGGGTCAGGTCGGCTACGAGCAGTACTTC
TRBV28	TRBJ2-3	few	-	CASSFLRATSTDTQYF	TGTGCCAGCAGTTTTCTCAGGGCGACTAGCACAGATACGCAGTATTTT
TRBV18	TRBJ1-1	-	TRBD1	CASSPPQQGRNTEAFF	TGTGCCAGCTCACCACCCCAACAGGGGAGGAACACTGAAGCTTTCTTT
TRBV2	TRBJ2-2	few	TRBD2	CASSEAGVGELFF	TGTGCCAGCAGCGAAGCGGGGGTCGGGGAGCTGTTTTTT
TRBV5-6	TRBJ2-3	many	-	CASSPGPDRAGTQYF	TGTGCCAGCAGCCCGGGACCCGATCGGGCAGGTACGCAGTATTTT
TRBV9	TRBJ2-7	-	TRBD2	CASSVGLAGGPGGEQYF	TGTGCCAGCAGCGTAGGACTAGCGGGGGGGCCAGGCGGCGAGCAGTACTTC
TRBV2	TRBJ1-3	-	-	CASRQEENTIYF	TGTGCCAGTAGACAGGAAGAAAACACCATATATTTT
TRBV20-1	TRBJ1-4	many	-	CSAGAGWDEKLFF	TGCAGTGCTGGGGCTGGGTGGGATGAAAAACTGTTTTTT
TRBV7-9	TRBJ2-3	few	-	CASSLAEGRTDTQYF	TGTGCCAGCAGCTTAGCGGAGGGACGGACAGATACGCAGTATTTT
TRBV5-1	TRBJ2-3	few	-	CASSLAVIQDTQYF	TGCGCCAGCAGCTTGGCCGTTATACAAGATACGCAGTATTTT
TRBV28	TRBJ2-3	few	-	CASPPGDTGTDTQYF	TGTGCCAGCCCCCCCGGGGATACGGGCACAGATACGCAGTATTTT
TRBV7-2	TRBJ2-1	many	TRBD2	CASSSTSGGGNEQFF	TGTGCCAGCAGCTCAACTAGCGGGGGAGGCAATGAGCAGTTCTTC
TRBV15	TRBJ2-5	many	-	CATSRELTETQYF	TGTGCCACCAGCAGAGAACTGACAGAGACCCAGTACTTC
TRBV28	TRBJ1-2	many	-	CASSLTGRANYGYTF	TGTGCCAGCAGTTTAACAGGCAGAGCTAACTATGGCTACACCTTC
TRBV7-2	TRBJ2-3	few	-	CASSRVPTDTQYF	TGTGCCAGCAGCCGGGTCCCAACAGATACGCAGTATTTT
TRBV29-1	TRBJ1-1	many	-	CSVESGTKAFF	TGCAGCGTTGAAAGTGGGACCAAAGCTTTCTTT
TRBV5-4	TRBJ2-3	many	-	CASSTLLAGDADTQYF	TGTGCCAGCAGCACTCTCTTAGCAGGGGACGCAGATACGCAGTATTTT
TRBV20-1	TRBJ1-5	few	TRBD1	CSASPGTGDQPQHF	TGCAGTGCGTCTCCCGGGACAGGGGATCAGCCCCAGCATTTT
TRBV20-1	TRBJ1-6	many	-	CSARRPGYNSPLHF	TGCAGTGCTAGAAGGCCAGGCTATAATTCACCCCTCCACTTT
TRBV7-9	TRBJ1-1	-	-	CASSLGVAPEAFF	TGTGCCAGCAGCTTAGGTGTGGCGCCAGAAGCTTTCTTT
TRBV29-1	TRBJ1-1	many	-	CSISGHLNTEAFF	TGCAGCATATCGGGACACCTGAACACTGAAGCTTTCTTT
TRBV4-2	TRBJ1-5	-	TRBD1	CASSQLDRGSNQPQHF	TGTGCCAGCAGCCAACTGGACAGGGGTAGCAATCAGCCCCAGCATTTT
TRBV29-1	TRBJ2-1	many	TRBD2	CSVLGLAGGYNEQFF	TGCAGCGTCCTGGGACTAGCGGGGGGGTACAATGAGCAGTTCTTC
TRBV10-3	TRBJ2-1	-	-	CAISEMGPNEQFF	TGTGCCATCAGTGAGATGGGCCCGAATGAGCAGTTCTTC
TRBV12-3/TRBV12-4	TRBJ1-5	-	-	CASSQDGNSNQPQHF	TGTGCCAGCAGCCAGGACGGAAATAGCAATCAGCCCCAGCATTTT
TRBV9	TRBJ2-5	few	-	CASSATGTKETQYF	TGTGCCAGCAGCGCGACAGGGACTAAAGAGACCCAGTACTTC
TRBV20-1	TRBJ1-5	few	-	CSARSQGGQPQHF	TGCAGTGCTAGAAGTCAGGGCGGTCAGCCCCAGCATTTT
TRBV6-5	TRBJ1-2	many	TRBD1	CASYRTGLYGYTF	TGTGCCAGTTACCGGACAGGGCTTTATGGCTACACCTTC
TRBV5-1	TRBJ2-5	-	-	CASSGWDRETQYF	TGCGCCAGCAGTGGATGGGATCGGGAGACCCAGTACTTC
TRBV7-9	TRBJ1-5	-	-	CASSLGTQRGNQPQHF	TGTGCCAGCAGCTTAGGGACACAGAGAGGCAATCAGCCCCAGCATTTT
TRBV9	TRBJ2-7	few	-	CASSFRDGPSYEQYF	TGTGCCAGCAGCTTTCGGGACGGACCGTCCTACGAGCAGTACTTC
TRBV27	TRBJ2-2	many	-	CASSPLKVQGWTGELFF	TGTGCCAGCAGTCCCCTCAAGGTCCAAGGTTGGACCGGGGAGCTGTTTTTT
TRBV6-5	TRBJ2-1	few	TRBD1	CASKGGTGSYNEQFF	TGTGCCAGCAAAGGCGGGACAGGATCCTACAATGAGCAGTTCTTC
TRBV7-9	TRBJ1-1	-	TRBD1	CASSLDPRGWTEAFF	TGTGCCAGCAGCTTAGACCCCAGGGGGTGGACTGAAGCTTTCTTT
TRBV15	TRBJ1-5	-	-	CATSRDQSGNQPQHF	TGTGCCACCAGCAGAGATCAGTCAGGTAATCAGCCCCAGCATTTT
TRBV29-1	TRBJ2-7	many	-	CSVAPTGHGEQYF	TGCAGCGTTGCGCCAACAGGGCACGGGGAGCAGTACTTC
TRBV27	TRBJ2-7	once	-	CASSLSVPSYEQYF	TGTGCCAGCAGTTTATCAGTCCCCTCCTACGAGCAGTACTTC
TRBV9	TRBJ2-3	-	-	CASSVGPLEDTQYF	TGTGCCAGCAGCGTAGGACCCTTGGAAGATACGCAGTATTTT
TRBV20-1	TRBJ2-7	many	TRBD2	CSALTSGGYEQYF	TGCAGTGCGTTGACTAGCGGGGGCTACGAGCAGTACTTC